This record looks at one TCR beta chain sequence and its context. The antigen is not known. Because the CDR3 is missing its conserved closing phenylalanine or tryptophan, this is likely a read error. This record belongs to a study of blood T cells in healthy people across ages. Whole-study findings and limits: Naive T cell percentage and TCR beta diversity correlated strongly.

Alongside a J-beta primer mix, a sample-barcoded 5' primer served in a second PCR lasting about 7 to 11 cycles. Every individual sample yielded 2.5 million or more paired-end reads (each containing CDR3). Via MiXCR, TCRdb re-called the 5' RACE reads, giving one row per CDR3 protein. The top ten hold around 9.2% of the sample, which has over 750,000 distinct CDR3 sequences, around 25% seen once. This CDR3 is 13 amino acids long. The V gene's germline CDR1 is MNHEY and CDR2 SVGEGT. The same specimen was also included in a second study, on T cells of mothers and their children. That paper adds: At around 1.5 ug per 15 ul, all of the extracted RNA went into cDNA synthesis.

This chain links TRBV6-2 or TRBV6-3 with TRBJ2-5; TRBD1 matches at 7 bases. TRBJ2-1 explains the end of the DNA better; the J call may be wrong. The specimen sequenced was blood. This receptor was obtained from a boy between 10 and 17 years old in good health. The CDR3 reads CASRRDSYNEQFL. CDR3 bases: TGTGCCAGCAGACGGGACAGCTACAATGAGCAGTTCCTC.